This T cell receptor beta chain was profiled in a study of monozygotic twins with inflammatory bowel disease. General study points: Part of the variability in patient repertoires may have come from differing immunosuppressive treatments. Inverse Simpson values showed less TCRbeta diversity in IBD patients than in their healthy co-twins. Discordant twins had repertoire similarity that did not differ from that of concordant twins, possibly from limited power.

A word on this clonotype: Antigen specificity is unknown.

With the 5' RACE reads reprocessed, TCRdb shows one record per CDR3 protein and no DNA. The sample's table shows 200,000 to 250,000 distinct CDR3 sequences. The germline V gene encodes CDR1 SGHTA and CDR2 FQGNSA. The length of the CDR3 is 15 residues. The clonotype originates from a human donor with ulcerative colitis or Crohn's disease, or a healthy co-twin of an affected twin (not recorded which). This chain links TRBV7-2 with TRBJ2-7. Sequencing was carried out using blood. CDR3 in amino acids: CASSPEVGSSYEQYF.